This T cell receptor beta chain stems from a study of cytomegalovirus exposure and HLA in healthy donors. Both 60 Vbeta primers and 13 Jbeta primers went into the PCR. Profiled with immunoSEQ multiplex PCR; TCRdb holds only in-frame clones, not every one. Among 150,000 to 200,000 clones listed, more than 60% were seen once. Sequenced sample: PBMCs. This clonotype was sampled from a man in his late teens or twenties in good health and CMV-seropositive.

This chain's CDR3 is CASSSTGGTGELFF. CDR3 bases: TGTGCCAGCAGCTCGACAGGGGGGACCGGGGAGCTGTTTTTT. The chain links TRBV7-9 to TRBJ2-2; TRBD1 matches at 9 bases. V shed 4 bases and J 5 bases; nucleotides not matched to a gene: 2. Germline V CDR1 and CDR2: SEHNR, FQNEAQ (reference sequence). The CDR3 is 14 residues long. The full variable domain, rest sourced from reference TRBV7-9 and TRBJ2-2, is DTGVSQNPRHKITKRGQNVTFRCDPISEHNRLYWYRQTLGQGPEFLTYFQNEAQLEKSRLLSDRFSAERPKGSFSTLEIQRTEQGDSAMYLCASSSTGGTGELFFGEGSRLTVL.